This TCR beta chain was observed in a study of blood T cells in healthy people across ages. Study conclusions and caveats: Aged donors had fewer naive CD4+ cells and lower diversity than long-lived donors. Researchers judged that diversity estimates from one million T cells fell short of true values. Any changes in expanded clonotypes were possibly confounded, as donor CMV status remained unknown.

Combining a sample-barcoded 5' primer with a J-beta primer mix, a second PCR ran for roughly 7 to 12 cycles. Sequencing yielded, for each sample, at least 3 million paired-end reads carrying CDR3. Using its own MiXCR run on the 5' RACE reads, TCRdb lists one record per CDR3 protein. This sample has about 620,000 distinct CDR3 sequences, with around 20% found just once. Germline CDR1 reads MDHEN; CDR2 reads SYDVKM. This CDR3 has 13 amino acids. V lost 3 bases and J 0 bases, leaving 5 bases between the germline ends. A remark on this clonotype: The target antigen is unknown.

The specimen was blood. The chain joins TRBV28 to TRBJ2-5; D unclear. The TCR sequence derives from a man aged 65 to 85 in good health. In DNA form, the CDR3 reads TGTGCCAGCAGTTTTATCAACCAAGAGACCCAGTACTTC. Translated: CASSFINQETQYF.